The text below deals with one TCR beta chain. Its antigen is not identified. The sample originates from a study of T cell responses to AZD1222 COVID-19 vaccine. CDR3 length equals 12 residues. Looked up from germline, CDR1 is SGHAT and CDR2 is FQNNGV. The germline V and J ends were trimmed by 5 bases and 6 bases, with 9 bases remaining between them. Overall study findings and caveats: Possibly, clonal diversity was underestimated; donors were largely white British and included more females.

The method was immunoSEQ multiplex PCR; TCRdb's version includes in-frame clones alone and lacks a portion of them. The top ten clones hold around 2.8% of a sample with 130,000 to 150,000 clones, about nine tenths of them seen once. The V gene is TRBV11-2, the J gene TRBJ2-3; D not resolved. The sequence was obtained from an adult in good health. The specimen was peripheral blood, collected on day 0 of MenACWY control vaccination. CDR3 region: CASSPPGDTQYF. In DNA form, the CDR3 reads TGTGCCAGCAGCCCACCCGGGGATACGCAGTATTTT.